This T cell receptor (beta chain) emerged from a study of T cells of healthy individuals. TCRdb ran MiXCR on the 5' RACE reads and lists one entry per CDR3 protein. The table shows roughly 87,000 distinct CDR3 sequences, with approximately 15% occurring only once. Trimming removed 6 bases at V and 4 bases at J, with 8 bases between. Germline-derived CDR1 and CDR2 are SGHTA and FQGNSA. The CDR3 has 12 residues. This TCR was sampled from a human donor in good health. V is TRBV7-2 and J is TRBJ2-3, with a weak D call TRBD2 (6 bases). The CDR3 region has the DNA TGTGCCAGCAGATGGGGGGCAGATACGCAGTATTTT. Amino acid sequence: CASRWGADTQYF.